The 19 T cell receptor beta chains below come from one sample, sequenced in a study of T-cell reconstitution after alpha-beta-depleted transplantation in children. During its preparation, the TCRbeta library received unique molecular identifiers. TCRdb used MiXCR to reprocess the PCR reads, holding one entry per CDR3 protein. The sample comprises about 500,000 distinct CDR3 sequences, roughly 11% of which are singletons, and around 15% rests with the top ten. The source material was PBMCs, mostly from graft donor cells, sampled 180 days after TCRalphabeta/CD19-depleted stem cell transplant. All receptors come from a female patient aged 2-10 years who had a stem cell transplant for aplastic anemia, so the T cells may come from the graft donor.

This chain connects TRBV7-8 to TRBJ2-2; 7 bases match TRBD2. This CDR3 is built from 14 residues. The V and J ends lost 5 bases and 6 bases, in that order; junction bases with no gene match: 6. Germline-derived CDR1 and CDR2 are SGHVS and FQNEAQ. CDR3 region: CASSRRLAAGELFF. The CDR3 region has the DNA TGTGCCAGCAGCCGCAGACTAGCCGCCGGGGAGCTGTTTTTT.

The CDR3 spells CSVAPGLAGKRGGSNTGELFF. The CDR3 bases are TGCAGCGTAGCCCCGGGACTAGCGGGAAAGCGTGGGGGATCCAACACCGGGGAGCTGTTTTTT. This chain links TRBV29-1 with TRBJ2-2, with TRBD2 matching over 13 bases. CDR3 size: 21 residues. After removal of 6 bases from V and 2 bases from J, the junction contained 21 bases not matched to a gene. Per the germline V gene, CDR1 is SQVTM and CDR2 is ANQGSEA.

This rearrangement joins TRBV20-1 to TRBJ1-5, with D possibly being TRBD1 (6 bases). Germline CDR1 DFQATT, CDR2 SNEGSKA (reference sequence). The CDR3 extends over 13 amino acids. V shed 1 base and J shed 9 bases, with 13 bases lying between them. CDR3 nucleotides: TGCAGTGCTAGAGTCCCGGGGGCCGGGCCCCAGCATTTT. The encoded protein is CSARVPGAGPQHF.

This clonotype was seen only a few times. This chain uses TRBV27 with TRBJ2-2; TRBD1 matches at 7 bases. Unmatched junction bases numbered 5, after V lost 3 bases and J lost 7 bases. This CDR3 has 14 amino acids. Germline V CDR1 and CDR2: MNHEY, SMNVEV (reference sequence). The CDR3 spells CASSFRGFIGELFF. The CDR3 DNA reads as TGTGCCAGCAGTTTCAGGGGGTTTATCGGGGAGCTGTTTTTT.

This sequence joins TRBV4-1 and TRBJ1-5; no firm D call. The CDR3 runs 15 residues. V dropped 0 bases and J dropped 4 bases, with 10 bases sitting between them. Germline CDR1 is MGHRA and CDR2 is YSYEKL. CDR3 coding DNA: TGCGCCAGCAGCCAAGAACCAGCCGAAAATCAGCCCCAGCATTTT. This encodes CASSQEPAENQPQHF.

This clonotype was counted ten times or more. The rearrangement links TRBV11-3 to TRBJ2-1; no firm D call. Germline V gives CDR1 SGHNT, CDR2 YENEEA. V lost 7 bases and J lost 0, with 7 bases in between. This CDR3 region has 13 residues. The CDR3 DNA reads TGTGCCAGCACCTCGGACTCCTACAATGAGCAGTTCTTC. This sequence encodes CASTSDSYNEQFF.

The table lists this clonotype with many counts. The CDR3 reads CASNPITGTSGTYEQFF. CDR3 nucleotide sequence: TGTGCCAGCAATCCGATAACCGGGACTAGCGGGACCTATGAGCAGTTCTTC. The gene calls are TRBV6-5 and TRBJ2-1, with 13 bases aligning to TRBD2. V lost 7 bases and J lost 8; bases outside the gene matches: 14. The CDR3 runs 17 residues. Germline CDR1 is MNHEY and CDR2 is SVGAGI.

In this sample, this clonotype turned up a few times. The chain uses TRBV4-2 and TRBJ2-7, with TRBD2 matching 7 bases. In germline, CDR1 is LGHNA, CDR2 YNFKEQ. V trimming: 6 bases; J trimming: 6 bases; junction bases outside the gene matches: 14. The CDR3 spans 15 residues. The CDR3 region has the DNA TGTGCCAGCAGACTTCGATTTGGGGGGGGTGCCGAGCAGTACTTC. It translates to CASRLRFGGGAEQYF.

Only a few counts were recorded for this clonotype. CDR3 region: CASILSGTHYEQYV. DNA for the CDR3: TGTGCCAGCATCCTCTCCGGGACACATTACGAGCAGTACGTC. The gene calls are TRBV28 and TRBJ2-7, with a possible D match to TRBD1 (6 bases). The V gene lost 7 bases and the J gene lost 4 bases, with 17 bases spanning the gap. From germline, CDR1 is MDHEN and CDR2 SYDVKM. This CDR3 is 14 amino acids long.

CDR3 amino acids: CAWSRGRKTQYF. The CDR3 DNA is TGTGCCTGGAGTCGGGGTCGAAAGACCCAGTACTTC. The gene calls are TRBV30 and TRBJ2-5; D may be TRBD2 (5 bases). Trimming removed 2 bases at V and 6 bases at J, with 10 bases between. The CDR3 runs 12 residues. Germline lookup yields CDR1 GTSNPN and CDR2 SVGIG (reference sequence).

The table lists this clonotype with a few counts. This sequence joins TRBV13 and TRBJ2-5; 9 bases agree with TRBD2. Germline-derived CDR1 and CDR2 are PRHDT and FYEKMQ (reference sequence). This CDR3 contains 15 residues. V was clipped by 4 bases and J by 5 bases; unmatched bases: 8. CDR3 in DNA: TGTGCCAGCAGCTCGCCACTAGCGGGTTTTGAGACCCAGTACTTC. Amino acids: CASSSPLAGFETQYF.

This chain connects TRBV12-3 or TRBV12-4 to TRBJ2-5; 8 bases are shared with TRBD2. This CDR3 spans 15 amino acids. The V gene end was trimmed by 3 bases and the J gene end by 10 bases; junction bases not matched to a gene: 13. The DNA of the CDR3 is TGTGCCAGCAGTTTCCGACTAGCGCTGGGCCTGGACCAGTACTTC. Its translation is CASSFRLALGLDQYF.

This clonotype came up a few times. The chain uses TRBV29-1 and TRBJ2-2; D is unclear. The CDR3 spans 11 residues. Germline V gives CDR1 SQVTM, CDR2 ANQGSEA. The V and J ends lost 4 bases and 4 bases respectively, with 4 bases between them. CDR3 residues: CSVVRTGELFF. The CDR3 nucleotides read TGCAGCGTTGTGCGCACCGGGGAGCTGTTTTTT.

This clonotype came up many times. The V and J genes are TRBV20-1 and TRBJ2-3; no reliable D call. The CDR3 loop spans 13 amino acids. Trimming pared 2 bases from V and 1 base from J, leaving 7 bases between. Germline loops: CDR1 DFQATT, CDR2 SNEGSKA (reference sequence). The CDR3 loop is CSARRAGTDTQYF. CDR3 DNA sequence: TGCAGTGCTAGACGGGCGGGCACAGATACGCAGTATTTT.

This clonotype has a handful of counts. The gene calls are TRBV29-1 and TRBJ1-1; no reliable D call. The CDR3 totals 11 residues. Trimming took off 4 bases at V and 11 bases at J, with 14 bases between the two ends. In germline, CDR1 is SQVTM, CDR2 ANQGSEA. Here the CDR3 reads CSVVQGLRAFF. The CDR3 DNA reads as TGCAGCGTTGTCCAAGGGTTACGGGCTTTCTTT.

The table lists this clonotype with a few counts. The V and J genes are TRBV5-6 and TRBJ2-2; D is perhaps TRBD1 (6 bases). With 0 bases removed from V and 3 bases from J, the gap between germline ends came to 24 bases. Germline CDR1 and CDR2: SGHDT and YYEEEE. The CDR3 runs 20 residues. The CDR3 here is CASSLELKIQGISYTGELFF. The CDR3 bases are TGTGCCAGCAGCTTGGAACTCAAGATACAGGGTATCAGCTACACCGGGGAGCTGTTTTTT.

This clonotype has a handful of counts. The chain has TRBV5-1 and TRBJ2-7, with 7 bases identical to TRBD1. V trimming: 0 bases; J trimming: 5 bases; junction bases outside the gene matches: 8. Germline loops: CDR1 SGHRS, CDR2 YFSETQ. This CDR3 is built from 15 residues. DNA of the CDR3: TGCGCCAGCAGCTTGGGTCAGGGGGACACCCACGAGCAGTACGTC. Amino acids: CASSLGQGDTHEQYV.

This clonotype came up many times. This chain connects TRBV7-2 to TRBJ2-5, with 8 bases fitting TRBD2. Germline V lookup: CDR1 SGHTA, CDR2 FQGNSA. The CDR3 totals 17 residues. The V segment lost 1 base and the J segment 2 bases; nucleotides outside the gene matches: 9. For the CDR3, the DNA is TGTGCCAGCAGCTTAGAGCAGGCTAGCGGGCCTCAAGAGACCCAGTACTTC. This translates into CASSLEQASGPQETQYF.

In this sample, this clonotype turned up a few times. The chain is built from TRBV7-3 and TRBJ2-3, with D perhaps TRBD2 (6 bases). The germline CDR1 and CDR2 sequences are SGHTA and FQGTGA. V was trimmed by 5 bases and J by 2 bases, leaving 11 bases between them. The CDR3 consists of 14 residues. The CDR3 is CASSGRGLTDTQYF. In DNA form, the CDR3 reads TGTGCCAGCAGCGGGCGGGGCCTCACAGATACGCAGTATTTT.